These 13 T cell receptor beta chains were all obtained from the same sample, sequenced in a study of beta chain features in type 1 diabetes. All of the isolated RNA was reverse transcribed, so expressed TCRB transcripts were sequenced. Produced via immunoSEQ multiplex PCR; TCRdb's table is partial and in-frame only. The data hold about 360,000 clones, with over 9.5% observed a single time. Sequenced: naive CD4+ T cells from blood. The receptor set was obtained from a man younger than 35 in good health.

The sample holds a few counts of this clone. V gene TRBV18 combines with J gene TRBJ2-2, with a weak D call TRBD1 (6 bases). Trimming removed 1 base at V and 1 base at J, with 7 bases between. The CDR3 is made up of 15 amino acids. Per the germline V gene, CDR1 is KGHSH and CDR2 is LQKENI. CDR3 in amino acids: CASSPQGQNTGELFF. For the CDR3, the DNA is TGTGCCAGCTCACCACAGGGACAGAACACCGGGGAGCTGTTTTTT.

This clone has just a few counts. J is TRBJ1-5 and V is TRBV4-3, with D uncertain. V was clipped by 0 bases and J by 7 bases, with 7 bases between them. The CDR3 runs 13 residues. From germline, CDR1 is LGHNA and CDR2 YSLEER. The DNA for the CDR3 is TGCGCCAGCAGCCAAGAGAACGGGCAGCCCCAGCATTTT. Translating gives CASSQENGQPQHF.

This chain joins TRBV9 and TRBJ1-2; the D is unclear. The V end was cut by 6 bases, the J end by 8 bases, with 14 bases between. This CDR3 is 12 amino acids long. Germline V gives CDR1 SGDLS, CDR2 YYNGEE. The CDR3 protein is CASTPEGGGYTF. The CDR3 DNA sequence: TGTGCCAGCACCCCCGAGGGAGGGGGCTACACCTTC.

J is TRBJ1-3 and V is TRBV30, with TRBD1 identical over 8 bases. This CDR3 has 17 amino acids. Germline V gene sequence: CDR1 GTSNPN, CDR2 SVGIG (reference sequence). The trim removed 2 bases at V and 3 bases at J, leaving 12 bases unmatched. CDR3 nucleotides: TGTGCCTGGAGTAACACCCGGACAGGGCGCGGTGGAAACACCATATATTTT. It encodes CAWSNTRTGRGGNTIYF. The variable domain in full, completed from reference TRBV30 and TRBJ1-3, reads SQTIHQWPATLVQPVGSPLSLECTVEGTSNPNLYWYRQAAGRGLQLLFYSVGIGQISSEVPQNLSASRPQDRQFILSSKKLLLSDSGFYLCAWSNTRTGRGGNTIYFGEGSWLTVV.

This clone was observed a few times. The CDR3 spells CASSPGVRTGELFF. CDR3 DNA sequence: TGTGCCAGCAGCCCAGGGGTCAGAACCGGGGAGCTGTTTTTT. The chain uses TRBV7-2 and TRBJ2-2, with D perhaps matching TRBD1 (6 bases). Trimming cost V 5 bases and J 5 bases, with 12 bases left between them. The CDR3 totals 14 residues. Germline V lookup: CDR1 SGHTA, CDR2 FQGNSA.

This clone was seen a few times. This chain links TRBV5-4 with TRBJ2-2; D may be TRBD2 (5 bases). The V gene's germline CDR1 is SGHNT and CDR2 YYREEE (reference sequence). CDR3 size: 15 residues. The V and J ends lost 4 bases and 2 bases respectively, with 12 bases between them. The CDR3 is CASSTDPGNTGELFF. The DNA of the CDR3 is TGTGCCAGCAGCACTGATCCGGGAAACACCGGGGAGCTGTTTTTT.

The rearrangement links TRBV28 to TRBJ2-5, with 13 bases matching TRBD2. V gave up 5 bases and J gave up 5 bases; unmatched junction bases: 8. Germline CDR1 and CDR2: MDHEN and SYDVKM. This CDR3 is built from 16 residues. CDR3 amino acids: CASSRTSGSTGETQYF. The CDR3 region has the DNA TGTGCCAGCAGTAGGACTAGCGGGAGCACCGGGGAGACCCAGTACTTC.

The chain recombines TRBV6-5 with TRBJ1-2; 11 nucleotides align to TRBD1. This CDR3 has 15 amino acids. Germline V gene sequence: CDR1 MNHEY, CDR2 SVGAGI. V dropped 8 bases and J dropped 3; count of bases not matched to a gene: 8. CDR3 amino acids: CASRDRGLGDYGYTF. CDR3 DNA sequence: TGTGCCAGCCGGGACAGGGGGTTAGGTGACTATGGCTACACCTTC.

The V and J genes are TRBV2 and TRBJ2-5; D remains unclear. The length of the CDR3 is 13 residues. Looked up from germline, CDR1 is SNHLY and CDR2 is FYNNEI. V was shortened by 4 bases and J by 3 bases, with 9 bases between the two germline ends. This CDR3 reads CASSVTGKETQYF. The CDR3 region has the DNA TGTGCCAGCAGTGTGACGGGTAAAGAGACCCAGTACTTC.

The chain is built from TRBV14 and TRBJ2-7; 9 bases match TRBD2. Per germline, CDR1 SGHDN and CDR2 FVKESK. The V segment lost 0 bases and the J segment 5 bases; nucleotides outside the gene matches: 11. This CDR3 is 17 amino acids long. The CDR3 DNA follows: TGTGCCAGCAGCCAAGACCGGAGTAGCGGGAGATCGCACGAGCAGTACTTC. It codes for CASSQDRSSGRSHEQYF.

V is TRBV27 and J is TRBJ1-2; D gene unclear. Trimming cost V 3 bases and J 4 bases, with 12 bases left between them. The CDR3 consists of 14 residues. Germline CDR1 MNHEY, CDR2 SMNVEV (reference sequence). CDR3 in amino acids: CASSLGTRGYGYTF. The CDR3 bases are TGTGCCAGCAGTTTGGGAACGCGGGGCTATGGCTACACCTTC.

This chain uses TRBV6-4 with TRBJ1-4; 8 bases match TRBD1. The CDR3 length is 15 residues. Germline CDR1 reads MRHNA; CDR2 reads SNTAGT. J gave up 3 bases and V 5 bases, and 5 bases lay outside the gene matches. CDR3 sequence: CASSRQGLANEKLFF. The CDR3 nucleotides read TGTGCCAGCAGTCGACAGGGGCTGGCTAATGAAAAACTGTTTTTT.

A few counts support this clone. The chain couples TRBV5-1 to TRBJ2-3, with D tentatively TRBD2 (6 bases). The CDR3 totals 16 residues. The germline CDR1 and CDR2 sequences are SGHRS and YFSETQ. Trimming cost V 0 bases and J 2 bases, with 13 bases left between them. CDR3 nucleotide sequence: TGCGCCAGCAGCTTGGCCGGGGGACTTAACACAGATACGCAGTATTTT. Encoded protein: CASSLAGGLNTDTQYF.